A few counts support the clone carrying this T cell receptor (beta chain). Germline CDR1 and CDR2: SGDLS and YYNGEE. This CDR3 comprises 14 residues. V shed 3 bases, J shed 6 bases, and the junction held 6 bases outside the gene matches. The PCR employed 60 Vbeta primers together with 13 Jbeta primers. This table comes from immunoSEQ multiplex PCR, and its TCRdb copy is limited to in-frame clones, with some not included. Here the sample spans 200,000 to 250,000 clones, roughly three quarters being singletons. This record belongs to a study of cytomegalovirus exposure and HLA in healthy donors. The source of this sequence is a man in his fifties in good health and CMV-seronegative. This sequence joins TRBV9 and TRBJ2-7, with 10 bases fitting TRBD1. The sample comprised PBMCs. The CDR3 bases are TGTGCCAGCAGCGGAGGACAGGGGGAGGGCGAGCAGTACTTC. Encoded protein: CASSGGQGEGEQYF.